The subject of this entry is one T cell receptor beta chain. Clones were sequenced by immunoSEQ multiplex PCR, and TCRdb holds only the in-frame ones, with some missing. This table has tens of thousands of clones, around 84% appearing once. Germline values: CDR1 SNHLY, CDR2 FYNNEI. The CDR3 is 15 residues long. V was clipped by 6 bases and J by 4 bases; unmatched bases: 9. The source of the sample is a study of T cells in localized non-small cell lung cancer. The sequence derives from an older female donor with stage I lung adenocarcinoma. The chain recombines TRBV2 with TRBJ2-4; 7 bases are shared with TRBD1. The sequenced sample was peripheral blood, obtained before any cancer treatment. CDR3 sequence (DNA): TGTGCCAGCAGAAACCGGGACAGACTAAAAAACATTCAGTACTTC. It codes for CASRNRDRLKNIQYF.